The present T cell receptor (beta chain) was sequenced within a study of blood T cell repertoires in COVID-19. Study background: COVID-19 samples, acute and convalescent, were from the United States, Italy and Spain. PBMCs, B-cell-depleted T cells, or T cells provided the cDNA or gDNA that made up the material.

Original methodology: It was from reference gene primer amplification that nucleated cell counts were estimated. Generated by immunoSEQ multiplex PCR, the TCRdb table keeps only in-frame clones and is missing some. V and J calls plus clone size are reproduced from that table; the DNA served to infer D and trimming. This repertoire shows roughly 150,000 clones, around 75% found once; its top ten account for around 14%. Germline lookup yields CDR1 MGHRA and CDR2 YSYEKL. Trimming at V came to 1 base and at J to 2 bases, leaving 11 bases not matched to a gene. CDR3 length equals 18 residues. The sample comprised peripheral blood. This receptor was identified in a woman aged 80 or over with acute or convalescent COVID-19. This rearrangement joins TRBV4-1 to TRBJ2-7; 10 bases are a match to TRBD1. As DNA, the CDR3 is TGCGCCAGCAGCCAAGGGGCGCCGGGACAGGGGATTACCTACGAGCAGTACTTC. Protein sequence: CASSQGAPGQGITYEQYF.